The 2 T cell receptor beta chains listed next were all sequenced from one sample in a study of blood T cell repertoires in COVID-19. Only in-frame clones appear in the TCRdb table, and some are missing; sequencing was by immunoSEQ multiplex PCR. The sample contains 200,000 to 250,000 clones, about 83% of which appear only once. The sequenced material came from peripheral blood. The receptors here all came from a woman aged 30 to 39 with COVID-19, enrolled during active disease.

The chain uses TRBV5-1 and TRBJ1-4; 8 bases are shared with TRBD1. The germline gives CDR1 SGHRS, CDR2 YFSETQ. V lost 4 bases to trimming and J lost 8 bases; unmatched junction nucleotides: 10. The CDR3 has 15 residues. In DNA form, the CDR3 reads TGCGCCAGCAGCCCGATACAGGGGGGCGGGGAAAAACTGTTTTTT. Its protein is CASSPIQGGGEKLFF.

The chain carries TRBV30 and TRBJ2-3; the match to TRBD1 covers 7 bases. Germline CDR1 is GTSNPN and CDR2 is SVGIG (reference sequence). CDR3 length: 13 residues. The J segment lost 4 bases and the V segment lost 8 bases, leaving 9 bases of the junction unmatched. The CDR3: CAHTGDHADTQYF. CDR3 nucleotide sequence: TGTGCCCATACAGGGGACCACGCAGATACGCAGTATTTT.